This is a list of T cell receptor beta chains from one sample in a study of blood T cell repertoires in COVID-19. The method was immunoSEQ multiplex PCR; TCRdb's version includes in-frame clones alone and lacks a portion of them. The table shows under 150,000 clones, with about four fifths occurring only once. The sample was peripheral blood. The receptors originated from a man aged 35 to 55 with active or convalescent COVID-19. The conserved cysteine and the conserved F or W are not part of the CDR3 here.

V	J	CDR3
TRBV27	TRBJ2-3	ASSLRGGTDTQY
TRBV4-1	TRBJ2-1	ASSQGGGHNEQF
TRBV6-5	TRBJ1-1	ASSYRSAGAGTEAF
TRBV5-1	TRBJ1-3	ASSSTITDTIY
TRBV19	TRBJ2-3	ASSTSTGGGTDTQY
TRBV6-6	TRBJ1-1	ASSRYRQGNPVNTEAF
TRBV19	TRBJ2-7	ASSMPGEGGGRQY
TRBV3-1/TRBV3-2	TRBJ1-3	ASSSTGSGNTIY
TRBV4-3	TRBJ2-3	ASSQDSAGGTDTQY
TRBV19	TRBJ2-1	ASSSSFNEQF
TRBV9	TRBJ2-3	ASSVVSGGTSTDTQY
TRBV5-4	TRBJ1-6	ASSFDSGLFSPLH
TRBV7-3	TRBJ2-7	ASSQTSGLEQY
TRBV6-5	TRBJ2-6	ASTGGSSGANVLT
TRBV7-3	TRBJ2-5	ASSSTGGDETQY
TRBV6-2/TRBV6-3	TRBJ2-5	ASSTGQDSIETQY
TRBV7-3	TRBJ1-1	ASSLNGQPNTEAF
TRBV3-1/TRBV3-2	TRBJ2-1	ASRMGLAEGEQF
TRBV10-3	TRBJ2-2	AGRGGGTGELF
TRBV7-2	TRBJ2-5	ASSLVRGGGQETQY
TRBV12-3/TRBV12-4	TRBJ1-1	ASRQQREAF
TRBV7-9	TRBJ2-7	ASSYSDRGMSGEQY
TRBV7-9	TRBJ1-3	ASSSPQGHSGNTIY
TRBV7-3	TRBJ2-1	ASSTGSGAVYNEQF
TRBV27	TRBJ2-7	ASSPFSGGAWEQY
TRBV6-4	TRBJ2-3	ASSDSRMVTQY
TRBV27	TRBJ1-2	ASSFLSEIRANYGYT
TRBV6-5	TRBJ2-7	ASSPGYSSYEQY
TRBV29-1	TRBJ2-7	SVEGQGLGEQY
TRBV25-1	TRBJ2-2	ASSGRTGGSGELF
TRBV3-1/TRBV3-2	TRBJ2-3	ASSSWDRGPRDTQY
TRBV7-2	TRBJ2-1	ASSRDRVGNEQF
TRBV10-3	TRBJ1-1	AISDGHGTGDTEAF
TRBV5-6	TRBJ1-2	ASSLDRQGRNYGYT
TRBV24-1	TRBJ2-1	ATSGPTGEQF